Shown below are 4 T cell receptor beta chains from a single sample sequenced in a study of blood T cell repertoires in COVID-19. The protocol was immunoSEQ multiplex PCR, while the TCRdb copy is restricted to in-frame clones and leaves out a portion. Of roughly 150,000 clones listed, almost 85% are singletons. Source material: peripheral blood. The receptor set was obtained from a human donor with acute or convalescent COVID-19. The donor label of this sample is uncertain.

The V call is TRBV6-5, the J call TRBJ1-2; D might be TRBD1 (6 bases). The CDR3 covers 14 residues. V was shortened by 5 bases and J by 4 bases, with 14 bases between the two germline ends. In germline, CDR1 is MNHEY, CDR2 SVGAGI. The CDR3 here is CASSHPQGPYGYTF. As DNA, the CDR3 is TGTGCCAGCAGTCATCCTCAGGGGCCCTATGGCTACACCTTC.

The rearrangement uses TRBV11-2 and TRBJ2-1; TRBD2 agrees at 8 bases. The CDR3 contains 16 residues. V shed 5 bases, J shed 2 bases, and the junction held 8 bases outside the gene matches. In germline, CDR1 is SGHAT, CDR2 FQNNGV. The CDR3 here is CASSPLAGGPYNEQFF. The CDR3 region has the DNA TGTGCCAGCAGCCCTCTCGCGGGGGGTCCCTACAATGAGCAGTTCTTC.

V usage is TRBV6-5 and J usage is TRBJ1-6; 8 nucleotides agree with TRBD1. The CDR3 is made up of 15 amino acids. Germline V gene data show CDR1 as MNHEY and CDR2 as SVGAGI. The ends lost 4 bases at V and 4 bases at J; junction bases unmatched: 3. CDR3 residues: CASSLTGGYNSPLHF. The CDR3 DNA reads as TGTGCCAGCAGTTTAACAGGGGGGTATAATTCACCCCTCCACTTT.

This clone was seen ten or more times. This sequence joins TRBV10-3 and TRBJ1-1; D ambiguous. The CDR3 covers 13 residues. V was shortened by 5 bases and J by 1 base, with 8 bases between the two germline ends. The germline gives CDR1 ENHRY, CDR2 SYGVKD. The CDR3 loop reads CAISQTQNTEAFF. The DNA for the CDR3 is TGTGCCATCAGTCAGACACAGAACACTGAAGCTTTCTTT.